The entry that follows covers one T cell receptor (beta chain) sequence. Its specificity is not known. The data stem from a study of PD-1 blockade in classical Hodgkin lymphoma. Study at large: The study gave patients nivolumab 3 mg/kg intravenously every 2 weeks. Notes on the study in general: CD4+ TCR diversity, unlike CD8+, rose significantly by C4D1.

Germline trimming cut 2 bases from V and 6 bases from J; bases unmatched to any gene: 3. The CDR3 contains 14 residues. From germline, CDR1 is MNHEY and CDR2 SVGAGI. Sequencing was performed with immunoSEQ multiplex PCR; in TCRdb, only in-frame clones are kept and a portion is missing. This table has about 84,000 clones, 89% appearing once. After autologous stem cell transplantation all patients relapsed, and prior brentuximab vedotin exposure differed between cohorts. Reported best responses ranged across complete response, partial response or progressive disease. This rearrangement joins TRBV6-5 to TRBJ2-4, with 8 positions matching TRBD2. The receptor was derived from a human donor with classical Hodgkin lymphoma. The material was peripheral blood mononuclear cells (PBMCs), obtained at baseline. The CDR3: CASSYRSGGNIQYF. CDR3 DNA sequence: TGTGCCAGCAGTTACCGGAGCGGGGGAAACATTCAGTACTTC.